What follows are 9 T cell receptor beta chains derived from one specimen sequenced in a study of beta chain features in type 1 diabetes. Every bit of the isolated RNA underwent reverse transcription, so sequencing read expressed TCRB transcripts. Here immunoSEQ multiplex PCR was the method, and the copy in TCRdb shows in-frame clones only, minus some. The sample has more than 350,000 clones; roughly 11% are singletons. Input material: naive CD4+ T cells from blood. The receptors originated from a woman aged 18-30 years in good health.

This chain uses TRBV5-1 with TRBJ1-3; 7 positions agree with TRBD1. The germline V gene encodes CDR1 SGHRS and CDR2 YFSETQ. J gave up 0 bases and V 5 bases, and 2 bases lay outside the gene matches. CDR3 length: 14 amino acids. The CDR3 coding sequence is TGCGCCAGCAGGACAGGGTCCTCTGGAAACACCATATATTTT. It specifies CASRTGSSGNTIYF.

There are a few counts of this clone. This chain links TRBV29-1 with TRBJ1-2; D perhaps matches TRBD1 (6 bases). The germline V and J ends were trimmed by 4 bases and 5 bases, with 17 bases remaining between them. The CDR3 is 14 residues long. Germline V CDR1 and CDR2: SQVTM, ANQGSEA. The CDR3 DNA is TGCAGCGTTGGGCGGTACGGGGGCCGGTATGGCTACACCTTC. It yields the protein CSVGRYGGRYGYTF.

The J gene is TRBJ2-7, the V gene TRBV28, with 7 bases that match TRBD1. CDR3 size: 14 residues. The junction had 6 bases not matched to a gene; V was cut back by 5 bases and J by 2 bases. Germline CDR1 is MDHEN and CDR2 is SYDVKM. CDR3 bases: TGTGCCAGCAGTCCCGGACAGGAACCCTACGAGCAGTACGTC. It specifies CASSPGQEPYEQYV.

The chain is built from TRBV5-1 and TRBJ2-4; D is unclear. The V gene lost 2 bases and the J gene lost 5 bases, with 11 bases spanning the gap. This CDR3 region has 14 residues. Germline CDR1 is SGHRS and CDR2 is YFSETQ. CDR3 residues: CASSLSDAQNIQYF. The CDR3 DNA reads TGCGCCAGCAGCTTAAGCGACGCCCAAAACATTCAGTACTTC. The whole variable domain, filled in from reference TRBV5-1 and TRBJ2-4, reads KAGVTQTPRYLIKTRGQQVTLSCSPISGHRSVSWYQQTPGQGLQFLFEYFSETQRNKGNFPGRFSGRQFSNSRSEMNVSTLELGDSALYLCASSLSDAQNIQYFGAGTRLSVL.

This clone was observed a handful of times. The chain has TRBV7-2 and TRBJ2-5; TRBD1 matches at 9 bases. Losses at the gene ends were 4 bases for V and 4 bases for J; bases not matched to a gene: 4. This CDR3 region has 14 residues. Per the germline V gene, CDR1 is SGHTA and CDR2 is FQGNSA. This chain's CDR3 is CASSSTGGRETQYF. In DNA, the CDR3 is TGTGCCAGCAGCTCTACAGGGGGCCGAGAGACCCAGTACTTC.

This clone was seen a handful of times. This rearrangement joins TRBV7-9 to TRBJ1-5; D call uncertain. The CDR3 runs 14 residues. Germline CDR1 and CDR2: SEHNR and FQNEAQ (reference sequence). Deletions cut 1 base from V and 1 base from J, with 5 bases between. The CDR3 sequence: CASSLGASNQPQHF. The CDR3 nucleotides are TGTGCCAGCAGCTTAGGGGCCAGCAATCAGCCCCAGCATTTT. The complete variable domain, with remaining parts taken from reference TRBV7-9 and TRBJ1-5, reads DTGVSQNPRHKITKRGQNVTFRCDPISEHNRLYWYRQTLGQGPEFLTYFQNEAQLEKSRLLSDRFSAERPKGSFSTLEIQRTEQGDSAMYLCASSLGASNQPQHFGDGTRLSIL.

V usage is TRBV4-1 and J usage is TRBJ2-1; a possible D gene is TRBD1 (5 bases). The CDR3 sequence is 15 residues long. V dropped 6 bases and J dropped 7 bases, with 19 bases sitting between them. The V gene's germline CDR1 is MGHRA and CDR2 YSYEKL. This chain's CDR3 is CASRPAGKGLNEQFF. DNA of the CDR3: TGCGCCAGCAGACCCGCAGGGAAAGGCCTTAATGAGCAGTTCTTC.

The chain has TRBV5-1 and TRBJ2-1; tentatively, D is TRBD2 (5 bases). CDR1 and CDR2 (germline): SGHRS, YFSETQ. The CDR3 runs to 12 residues. V was clipped by 0 bases and J by 12 bases, with 10 bases between them. CDR3 DNA sequence: TGCGCCAGCAGCTTGGGTAATGAGGGGCAGTTCTTC. It encodes CASSLGNEGQFF.

The chain carries TRBV28 and TRBJ2-7, with a weak D call TRBD1 (5 bases). Germline-derived CDR1 and CDR2 are MDHEN and SYDVKM. The CDR3 sequence is 14 residues long. The V end lost 3 bases, the J end lost 2 bases, and 11 bases lay between the germline ends. This CDR3 is CASSFSTATYEQYV. CDR3 nucleotides: TGTGCCAGCAGTTTTTCGACAGCCACCTACGAGCAGTACGTC.